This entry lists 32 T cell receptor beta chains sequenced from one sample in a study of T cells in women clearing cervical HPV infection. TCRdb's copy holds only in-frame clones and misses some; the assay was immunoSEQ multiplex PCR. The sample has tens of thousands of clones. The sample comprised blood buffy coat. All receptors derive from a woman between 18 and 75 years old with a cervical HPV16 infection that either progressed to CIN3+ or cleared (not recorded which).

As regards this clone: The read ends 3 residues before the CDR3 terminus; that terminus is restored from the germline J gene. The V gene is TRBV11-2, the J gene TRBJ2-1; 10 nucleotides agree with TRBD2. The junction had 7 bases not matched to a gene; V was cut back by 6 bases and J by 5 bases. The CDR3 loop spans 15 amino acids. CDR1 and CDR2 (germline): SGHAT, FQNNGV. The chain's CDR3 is CASRQSGGAHNEQFF. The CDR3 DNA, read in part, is TGTGCCAGCAGACAAAGCGGGGGGGCCCACAATGAG.

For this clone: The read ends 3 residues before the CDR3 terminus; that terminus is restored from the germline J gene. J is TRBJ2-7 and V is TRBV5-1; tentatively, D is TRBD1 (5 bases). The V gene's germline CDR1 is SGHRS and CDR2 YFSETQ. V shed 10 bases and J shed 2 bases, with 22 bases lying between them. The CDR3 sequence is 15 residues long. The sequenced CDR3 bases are TGCGCCCGCCCCCCTGGGGCAATTGACCCCTACGAG. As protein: CARPPGAIDPYE. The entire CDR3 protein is CARPPGAIDPYEQYF.

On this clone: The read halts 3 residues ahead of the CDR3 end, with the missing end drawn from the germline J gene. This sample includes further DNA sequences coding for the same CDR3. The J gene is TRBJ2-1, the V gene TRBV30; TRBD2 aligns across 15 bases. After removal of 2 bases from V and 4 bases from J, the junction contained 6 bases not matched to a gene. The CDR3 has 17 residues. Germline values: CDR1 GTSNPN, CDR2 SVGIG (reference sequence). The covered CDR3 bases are TGTGCCTGGAGTCTTGGACTAGCGGGAGGGCCTTACAATGAG. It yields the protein CAWSLGLAGGPYNE. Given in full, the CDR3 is CAWSLGLAGGPYNEQFF.

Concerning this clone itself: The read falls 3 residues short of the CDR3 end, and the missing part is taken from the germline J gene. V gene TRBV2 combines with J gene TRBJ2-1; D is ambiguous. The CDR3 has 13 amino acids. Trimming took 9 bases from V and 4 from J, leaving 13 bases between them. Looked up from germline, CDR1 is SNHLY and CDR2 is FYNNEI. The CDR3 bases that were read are TGTGCCAGTCCACAGATTAATTACAATGAG. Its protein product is CASPQINYNE. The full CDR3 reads CASPQINYNEQFF.

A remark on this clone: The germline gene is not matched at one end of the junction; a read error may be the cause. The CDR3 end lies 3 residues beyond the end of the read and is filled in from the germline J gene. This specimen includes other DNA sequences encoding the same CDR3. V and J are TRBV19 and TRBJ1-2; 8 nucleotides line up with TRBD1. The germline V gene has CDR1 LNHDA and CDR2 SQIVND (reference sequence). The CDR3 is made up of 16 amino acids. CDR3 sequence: CASSFGAGGAYYGYTF. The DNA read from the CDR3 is TGTGCCAGTAGTTTCGGGGCAGGGGGCGCTTACTATGGT.

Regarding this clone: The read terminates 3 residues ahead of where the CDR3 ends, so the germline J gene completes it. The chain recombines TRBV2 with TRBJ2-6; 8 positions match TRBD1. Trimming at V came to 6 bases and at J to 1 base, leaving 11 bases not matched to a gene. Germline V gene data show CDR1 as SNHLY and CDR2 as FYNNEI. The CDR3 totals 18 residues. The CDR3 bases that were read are TGTGCCAGCAGGCCCAGGACAGGGTTGGCGTCTGGGGCCAACGTC. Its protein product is CASRPRTGLASGANV. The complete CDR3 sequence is CASRPRTGLASGANVLTF.

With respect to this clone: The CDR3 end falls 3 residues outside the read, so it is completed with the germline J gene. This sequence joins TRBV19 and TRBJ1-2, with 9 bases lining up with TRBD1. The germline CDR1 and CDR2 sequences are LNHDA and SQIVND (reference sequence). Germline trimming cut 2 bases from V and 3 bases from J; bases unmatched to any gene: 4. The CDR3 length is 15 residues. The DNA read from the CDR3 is TGTGCCAGTAGTATATCGACAGGGGGAGACTATGGC. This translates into CASSISTGGDYG. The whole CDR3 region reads CASSISTGGDYGYTF.

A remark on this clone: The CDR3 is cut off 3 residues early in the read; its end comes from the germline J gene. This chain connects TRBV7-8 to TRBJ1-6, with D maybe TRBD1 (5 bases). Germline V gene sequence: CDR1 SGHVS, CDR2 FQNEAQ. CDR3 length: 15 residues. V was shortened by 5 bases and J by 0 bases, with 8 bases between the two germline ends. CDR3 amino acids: CASSDRSSYNSPLHF. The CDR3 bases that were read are TGTGCCAGCAGCGACAGAAGCTCCTATAATTCACCC.

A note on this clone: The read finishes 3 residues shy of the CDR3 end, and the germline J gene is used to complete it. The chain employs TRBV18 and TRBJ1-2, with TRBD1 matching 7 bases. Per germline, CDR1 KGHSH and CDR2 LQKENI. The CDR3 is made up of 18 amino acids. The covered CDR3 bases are TGTGCCAGCTCACCACCGAGTAGGGGGCCTTTAGCCAAAAACATC. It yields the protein CASSPPSRGPLAKNI. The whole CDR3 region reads CASSPPSRGPLAKNIYTF.

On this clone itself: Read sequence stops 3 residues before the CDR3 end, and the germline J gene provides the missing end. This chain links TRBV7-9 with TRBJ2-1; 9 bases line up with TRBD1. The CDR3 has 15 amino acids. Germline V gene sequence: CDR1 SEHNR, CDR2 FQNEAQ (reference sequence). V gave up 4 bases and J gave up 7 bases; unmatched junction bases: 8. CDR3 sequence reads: CASSSDRGIVNEQFF. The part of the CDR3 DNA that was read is TGTGCCAGCAGCTCCGACAGGGGGATAGTGAATGAG.

The sequenced part of the CDR3 DNA is TGTGCCTGGAGTACAGGGGAGGCTTGGGGC. As protein: CAWSTGEAWG. The complete CDR3 reads CAWSTGEAWGYTF. This chain uses TRBV30 with TRBJ1-2; 7 positions match TRBD1. The sequence runs out 3 residues before the end of the CDR3; the remainder is reconstructed from the germline J gene. The CDR3 is 13 amino acids. CDR1 and CDR2 from the germline V gene are GTSNPN and SVGIG (reference sequence).

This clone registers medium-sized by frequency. CDR3 protein: CASSPVGALFSYEQYF. The CDR3 DNA, read in part, is TGTGCCAGCAGCCCCGTTGGGGCTCTTTTCTCCTACGAG. The V and J genes are TRBV14 and TRBJ2-7; maybe TRBD1 (5 bases). Sequencing ends 3 residues short of the CDR3 end; the germline J gene provides the rest. V lost 4 bases and J lost 0, with 16 bases in between. This CDR3 comprises 16 residues. CDR1 is SGHDN, CDR2 FVKESK, per germline.

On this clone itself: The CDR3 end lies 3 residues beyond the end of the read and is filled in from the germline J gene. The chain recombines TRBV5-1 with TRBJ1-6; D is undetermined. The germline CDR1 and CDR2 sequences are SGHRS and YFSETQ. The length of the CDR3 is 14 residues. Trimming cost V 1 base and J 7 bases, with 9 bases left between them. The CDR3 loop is CASSLSLSNSPLHF. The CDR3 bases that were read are TGCGCCAGCAGCTTGTCTCTAAGCAATTCACCC.

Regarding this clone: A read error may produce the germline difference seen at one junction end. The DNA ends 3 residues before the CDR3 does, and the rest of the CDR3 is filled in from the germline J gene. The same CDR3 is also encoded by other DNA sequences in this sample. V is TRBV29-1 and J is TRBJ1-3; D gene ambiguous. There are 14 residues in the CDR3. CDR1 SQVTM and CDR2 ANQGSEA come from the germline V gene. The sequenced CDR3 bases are TGCAGCGTCCAAGCGCCGCGACCTGGAAACACT. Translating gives CSVQAPRPGNT. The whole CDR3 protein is CSVQAPRPGNTIYF.

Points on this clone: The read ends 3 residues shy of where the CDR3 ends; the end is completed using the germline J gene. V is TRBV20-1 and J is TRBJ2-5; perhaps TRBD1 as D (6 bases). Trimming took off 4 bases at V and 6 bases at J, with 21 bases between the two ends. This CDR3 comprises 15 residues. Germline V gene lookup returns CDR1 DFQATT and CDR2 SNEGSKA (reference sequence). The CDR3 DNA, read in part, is TGCAGTGCTAAACGACCCTCCGGGACACGGCAGACC. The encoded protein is CSAKRPSGTRQT. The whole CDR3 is CSAKRPSGTRQTQYF.

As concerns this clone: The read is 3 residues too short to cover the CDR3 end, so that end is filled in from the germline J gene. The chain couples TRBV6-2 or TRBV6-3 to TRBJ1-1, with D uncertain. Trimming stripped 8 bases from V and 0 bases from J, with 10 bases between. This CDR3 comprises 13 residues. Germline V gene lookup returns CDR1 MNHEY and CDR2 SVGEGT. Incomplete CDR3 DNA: TGTGCCAGCTTCCCCTTCTTGAACACTGAA. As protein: CASFPFLNTE. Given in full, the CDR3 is CASFPFLNTEAFF.

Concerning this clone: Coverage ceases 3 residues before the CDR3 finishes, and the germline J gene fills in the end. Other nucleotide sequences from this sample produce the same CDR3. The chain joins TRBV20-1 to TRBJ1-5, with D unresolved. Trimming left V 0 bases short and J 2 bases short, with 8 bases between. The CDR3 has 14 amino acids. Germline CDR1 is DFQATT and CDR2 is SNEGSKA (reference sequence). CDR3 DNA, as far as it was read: TGCAGTGCTAGAGAGGGTGCGGGCAATCAGCCC. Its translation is CSAREGAGNQP. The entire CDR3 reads CSAREGAGNQPQHF.

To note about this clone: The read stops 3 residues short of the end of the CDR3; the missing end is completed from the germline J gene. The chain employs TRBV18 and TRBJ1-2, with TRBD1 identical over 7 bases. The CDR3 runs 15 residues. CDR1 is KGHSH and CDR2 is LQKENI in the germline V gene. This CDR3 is CASSPPATGSSGYTF. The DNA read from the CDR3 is TGTGCCAGCTCACCACCGGCGACAGGGTCTTCGGGC.

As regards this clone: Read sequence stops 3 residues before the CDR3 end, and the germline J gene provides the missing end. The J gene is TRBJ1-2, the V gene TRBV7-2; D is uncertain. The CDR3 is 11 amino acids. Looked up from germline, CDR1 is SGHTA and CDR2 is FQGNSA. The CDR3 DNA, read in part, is TGTGCCAGCAGCCAGTGGCAGGCC. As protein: CASSQWQA. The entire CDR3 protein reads CASSQWQAYTF.

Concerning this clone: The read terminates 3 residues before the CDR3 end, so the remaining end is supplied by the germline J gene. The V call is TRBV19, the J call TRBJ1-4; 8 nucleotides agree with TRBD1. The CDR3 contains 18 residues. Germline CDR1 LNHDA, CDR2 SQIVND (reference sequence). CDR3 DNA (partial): TGTGCCAGTACCCGGAAAGGACAGGGCGCTACTTTTAATTCACCA. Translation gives CASTRKGQGATFNSP. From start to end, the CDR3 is CASTRKGQGATFNSPLFF.

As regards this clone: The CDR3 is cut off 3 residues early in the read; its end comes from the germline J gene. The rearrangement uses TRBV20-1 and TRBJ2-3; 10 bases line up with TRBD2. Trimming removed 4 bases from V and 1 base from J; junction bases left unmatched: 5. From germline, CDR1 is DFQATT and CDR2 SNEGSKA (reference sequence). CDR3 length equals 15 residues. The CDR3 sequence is CSANYGTSGTDTQYF. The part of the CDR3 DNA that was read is TGCAGTGCTAATTACGGGACTAGCGGCACAGATACG.

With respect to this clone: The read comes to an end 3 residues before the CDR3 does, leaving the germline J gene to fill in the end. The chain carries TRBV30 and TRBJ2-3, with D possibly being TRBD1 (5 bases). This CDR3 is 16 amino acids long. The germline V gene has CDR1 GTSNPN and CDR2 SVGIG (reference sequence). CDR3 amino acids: CAWSVGVISRNQPQYF. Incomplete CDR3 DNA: TGTGCCTGGAGTGTAGGGGTTATTAGTCGCAATCAGCCG.

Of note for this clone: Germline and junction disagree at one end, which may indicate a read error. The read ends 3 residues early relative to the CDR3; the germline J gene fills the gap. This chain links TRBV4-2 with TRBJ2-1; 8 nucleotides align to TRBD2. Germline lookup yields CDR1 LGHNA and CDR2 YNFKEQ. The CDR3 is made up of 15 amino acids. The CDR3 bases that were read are TGCGCCAGCAGCCGGACTGGACTAGCAGGAAATGAG. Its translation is CASSRTGLAGNE. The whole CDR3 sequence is CASSRTGLAGNEQFF.

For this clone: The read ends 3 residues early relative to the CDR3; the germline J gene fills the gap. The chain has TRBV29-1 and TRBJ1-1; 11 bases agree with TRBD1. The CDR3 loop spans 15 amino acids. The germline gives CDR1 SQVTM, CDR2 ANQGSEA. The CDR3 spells CSGKWDRGFNRVAFF. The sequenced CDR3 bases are TGCAGCGGCAAGTGGGACAGGGGGTTTAACAGGGTA.

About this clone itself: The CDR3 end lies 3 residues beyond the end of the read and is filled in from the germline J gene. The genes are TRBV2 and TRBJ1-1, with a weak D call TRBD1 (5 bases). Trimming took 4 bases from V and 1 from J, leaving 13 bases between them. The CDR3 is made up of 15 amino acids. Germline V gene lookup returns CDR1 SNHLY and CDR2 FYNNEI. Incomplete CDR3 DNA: TGTGCCAGCAGTGTATCGGGGGGAGGGAACACTGAA. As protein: CASSVSGGGNTE. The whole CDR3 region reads CASSVSGGGNTEAFF.

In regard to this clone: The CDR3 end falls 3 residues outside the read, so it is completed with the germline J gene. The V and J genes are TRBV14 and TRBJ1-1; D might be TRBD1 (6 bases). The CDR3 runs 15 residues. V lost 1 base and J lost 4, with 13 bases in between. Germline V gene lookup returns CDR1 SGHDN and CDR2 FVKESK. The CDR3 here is CASSQAPGGRTEAFF. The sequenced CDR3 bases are TGTGCCAGCAGCCAAGCGCCCGGGGGGCGCACTGAA. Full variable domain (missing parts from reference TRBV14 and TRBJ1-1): EAGVTQFPSHSVIEKGQTVTLRCDPISGHDNLYWYRRVMGKEIKFLLHFVKESKQDESGMPNNRFLAERTGGTYSTLKVQPAELEDSGVYFCASSQAPGGRTEAFFGQGTRLTVV.

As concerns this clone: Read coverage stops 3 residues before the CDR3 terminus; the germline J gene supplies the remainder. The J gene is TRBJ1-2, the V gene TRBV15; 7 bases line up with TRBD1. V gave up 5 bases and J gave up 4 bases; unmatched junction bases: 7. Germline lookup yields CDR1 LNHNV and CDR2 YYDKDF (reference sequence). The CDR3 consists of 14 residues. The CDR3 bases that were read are TGTGCCACCAGCCGACAGGGTAATCTCTATGGC. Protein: CATSRQGNLYG. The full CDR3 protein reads CATSRQGNLYGYTF.

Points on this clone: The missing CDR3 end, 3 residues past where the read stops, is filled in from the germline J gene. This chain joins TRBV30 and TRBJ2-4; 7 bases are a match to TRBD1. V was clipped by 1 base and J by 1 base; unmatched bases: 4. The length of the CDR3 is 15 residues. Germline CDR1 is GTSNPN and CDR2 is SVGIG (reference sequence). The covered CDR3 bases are TGTGCCTGGAGTGACCTGGACAGGGCCAAAAACATT. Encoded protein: CAWSDLDRAKNI. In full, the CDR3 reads CAWSDLDRAKNIQYF.

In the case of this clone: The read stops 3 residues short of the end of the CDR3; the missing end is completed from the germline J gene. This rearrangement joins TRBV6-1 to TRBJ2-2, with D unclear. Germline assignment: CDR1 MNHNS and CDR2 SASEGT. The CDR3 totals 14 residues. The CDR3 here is CASSEAASNSPLFF. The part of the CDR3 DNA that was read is TGTGCCAGCAGTGAGGCAGCGAGTAATTCACCG.

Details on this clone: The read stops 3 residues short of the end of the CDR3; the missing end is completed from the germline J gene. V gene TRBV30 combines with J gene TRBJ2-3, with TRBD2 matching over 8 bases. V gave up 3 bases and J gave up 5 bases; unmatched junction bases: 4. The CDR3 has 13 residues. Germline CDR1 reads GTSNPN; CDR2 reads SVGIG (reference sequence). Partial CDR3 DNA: TGTGCCTGGAGCCTTCGGGGGGGAGATACG. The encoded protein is CAWSLRGGDT. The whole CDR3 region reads CAWSLRGGDTQYF.

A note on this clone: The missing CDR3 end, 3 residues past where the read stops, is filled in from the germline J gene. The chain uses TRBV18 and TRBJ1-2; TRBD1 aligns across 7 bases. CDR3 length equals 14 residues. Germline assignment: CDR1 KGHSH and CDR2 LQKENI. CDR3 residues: CASLGEGAPGDYTF. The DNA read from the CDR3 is TGTGCCAGCTTGGGAGAGGGGGCGCCCGGGGAC.

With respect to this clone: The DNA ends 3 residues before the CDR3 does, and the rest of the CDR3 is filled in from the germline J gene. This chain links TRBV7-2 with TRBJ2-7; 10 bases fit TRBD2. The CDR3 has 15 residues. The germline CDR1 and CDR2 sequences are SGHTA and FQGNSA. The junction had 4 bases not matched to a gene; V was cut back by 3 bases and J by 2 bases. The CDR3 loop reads CASSFRAGGPYEQYF. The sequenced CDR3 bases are TGTGCCAGCAGCTTTAGAGCGGGAGGGCCCTACGAG. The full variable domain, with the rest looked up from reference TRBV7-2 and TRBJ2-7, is GAGVSQSPSNKVTEKGKDVELRCDPISGHTALYWYRQSLGQGLEFLIYFQGNSAPDKSGLPSDRFSAERTGGSVSTLTIQRTQQEDSAVYLCASSFRAGGPYEQYFGPGTRLTVT.